A single sample gave rise to the 32 T cell receptor beta chains below, sequenced in a study of T cell responses to AZD1222 COVID-19 vaccine. Here immunoSEQ multiplex PCR was the method, and the copy in TCRdb shows in-frame clones only, minus some. The sample yields 95,000 to 150,000 clones, more than 80% seen once. The material was peripheral blood, obtained on day 0 of AZD1222 vaccination. These receptors were collected from an adult in good health.

The chain recombines TRBV28 with TRBJ1-6; D unresolved. CDR3 length: 15 amino acids. Germline CDR1 reads MDHEN; CDR2 reads SYDVKM. V was trimmed by 5 bases and J by 8 bases, leaving 16 bases between them. CDR3 region: CASSPPGPADSPLHF. In nucleotides, the CDR3 is TGTGCCAGCAGTCCCCCTGGCCCCGCGGATTCACCCCTCCACTTT. Looking up the rest from reference TRBV28 and TRBJ1-6 gives the full variable domain: DVKVTQSSRYLVKRTGEKVFLECVQDMDHENMFWYRQDPGLGLRLIYFSYDVKMKEKGDIPEGYSVSREKKERFSLILESASTNQTSMYLCASSPPGPADSPLHFGNGTRLTVT.

The V and J genes are TRBV28 and TRBJ2-3; 13 nucleotides align to TRBD2. The germline V gene has CDR1 MDHEN and CDR2 SYDVKM. The V and J ends lost 5 bases and 2 bases, in that order; junction bases with no gene match: 13. The CDR3 length is 19 residues. CDR3 sequence reads: CASSKRTSGRRLVTDTQYF. CDR3 in DNA: TGTGCCAGCAGTAAGAGGACTAGCGGGAGAAGGCTAGTCACAGATACGCAGTATTTT.

This clone was detected a few times. This chain connects TRBV7-3 to TRBJ2-3; 7 positions agree with TRBD1. Germline assignment: CDR1 SGHTA and CDR2 FQGTGA. The CDR3 is 14 amino acids. V dropped 5 bases and J dropped 1; count of bases not matched to a gene: 3. The chain's CDR3 is CASSNGQGTDTQYF. The DNA for the CDR3 is TGTGCCAGCAGCAACGGACAGGGCACAGATACGCAGTATTTT. Variable domain in full (rest from reference TRBV7-3 and TRBJ2-3): GAGVSQTPSNKVTEKGKYVELRCDPISGHTALYWYRQSLGQGPEFLIYFQGTGAADDSGLPNDRFFAVRPEGSVSTLKIQRTERGDSAVYLCASSNGQGTDTQYFGPGTRLTVL.

This clone was recorded once. The chain combines TRBV7-9 with TRBJ1-5, with 7 bases that match TRBD1. V shed 1 base, J shed 0 bases, and the junction held 9 bases outside the gene matches. Per the germline V gene, CDR1 is SEHNR and CDR2 is FQNEAQ (reference sequence). The CDR3 is 18 residues long. The DNA for the CDR3 is TGTGCCAGCAGCTTAGGGTGGGGGACAGATTATAGCAATCAGCCCCAGCATTTT. Translating gives CASSLGWGTDYSNQPQHF.

This clone showed up just once. This chain uses TRBV2 with TRBJ2-1; D remains unclear. The V and J ends lost 3 bases and 1 base respectively, with 7 bases between them. The CDR3 consists of 14 residues. CDR1 SNHLY and CDR2 FYNNEI come from the germline V gene. The CDR3 nucleotides read TGTGCCAGCAGTGACACGTTTTCCTACAATGAGCAGTTCTTC. Translated, it gives CASSDTFSYNEQFF.

The chain links TRBV29-1 to TRBJ2-7; D possibly corresponds to TRBD1 (6 bases). V was shortened by 6 bases and J by 1 base, with 13 bases between the two germline ends. Germline lookup yields CDR1 SQVTM and CDR2 ANQGSEA. The CDR3 totals 13 residues. CDR3 sequence reads: CSVVDRRSYEQYF. CDR3 DNA sequence: TGCAGCGTGGTGGACAGACGATCCTACGAGCAGTACTTC.

V usage is TRBV23-1 and J usage is TRBJ1-1; the D gene is possibly TRBD1 (5 bases). TRBV23-1 is assigned to the ORF class and has an uncertain function. Trimming removed 2 bases at V and 11 bases at J, with 18 bases between. CDR3 length: 14 amino acids. CDR3 coding DNA: TGCGCCAGCAGTCAAAACCGGGACCCCCACTGGGCTTTCTTT. It codes for CASSQNRDPHWAFF.

This chain connects TRBV27 to TRBJ2-7; 9 bases match TRBD2. CDR3 length equals 15 residues. Germline V gene lookup returns CDR1 MNHEY and CDR2 SMNVEV (reference sequence). The trim removed 6 bases at V and 6 bases at J, leaving 12 bases unmatched. CDR3 sequence reads: CASSPSGGRGPEQYF. DNA of the CDR3: TGTGCCAGCAGCCCCAGCGGGGGGCGAGGGCCCGAGCAGTACTTC.

This clone was picked up one time. The chain joins TRBV19 to TRBJ2-3, with TRBD2 identical over 12 bases. This CDR3 has 16 residues. Unmatched junction bases numbered 12, after V lost 5 bases and J lost 9 bases. Germline V lookup: CDR1 LNHDA, CDR2 SQIVND (reference sequence). This chain's CDR3 is CASSSRLAGERGTQYF. The DNA for the CDR3 is TGTGCCAGTAGTTCCCGACTAGCGGGGGAAAGGGGAACGCAGTATTTT.

The chain couples TRBV7-2 to TRBJ2-5; D remains unclear. This CDR3 region has 16 residues. The V gene's germline CDR1 is SGHTA and CDR2 FQGNSA. V dropped 6 bases and J dropped 5 bases, with 22 bases sitting between them. The CDR3 sequence is CASSPWGRAKVETQYF. In DNA, the CDR3 is TGTGCCAGCAGTCCCTGGGGAAGGGCCAAGGTTGAGACCCAGTACTTC.

This rearrangement joins TRBV11-2 to TRBJ1-5; D gene uncertain. This CDR3 spans 18 amino acids. Germline V lookup: CDR1 SGHAT, CDR2 FQNNGV. The V gene lost 5 bases and the J gene lost 2 bases, with 22 bases spanning the gap. The DNA of the CDR3 is TGTGCCAGCAGCCGTCGGGCCTCCTCCGAATTTCGCAATCAGCCCCAGCATTTT. This sequence encodes CASSRRASSEFRNQPQHF.

The V and J genes are TRBV28 and TRBJ1-5, with D unclear. The germline V gene encodes CDR1 MDHEN and CDR2 SYDVKM. This CDR3 has 15 residues. Trimming shortened V by 5 bases and J by 12 bases, and 23 bases separated the two germline ends. The CDR3 loop reads CASSPPPRGSGDQHF. The CDR3 DNA follows: TGTGCCAGCAGTCCTCCCCCGCGTGGGTCTGGGGACCAGCATTTT.

The genes are TRBV4-2 and TRBJ2-4, with a possible D match to TRBD2 (6 bases). The CDR3 has 15 amino acids. V was pared by 3 bases and J by 8 bases, with 17 bases between. The germline V gene has CDR1 LGHNA and CDR2 YNFKEQ. The chain's CDR3 is CASSQSRDRGDIQYF. CDR3 coding DNA: TGTGCCAGCAGCCAGTCCCGGGACCGCGGGGACATTCAGTACTTC.

This chain uses TRBV29-1 with TRBJ1-1, with a tentative D call TRBD1 (6 bases). The V gene's germline CDR1 is SQVTM and CDR2 ANQGSEA. The CDR3 totals 12 residues. This CDR3 reads CRVGRGGTEAFF. The CDR3 DNA reads TGCAGAGTCGGAAGGGGGGGCACTGAAGCTTTCTTT. The whole variable domain, remainder taken from reference TRBV29-1 and TRBJ1-1, is SAVISQKPSRDICQRGTSLTIQCQVDSQVTMMFWYRQQPGQSLTLIATANQGSEATYESGFVIDKFPISRPNLTFSTLTVSNMSPEDSSIYLCRVGRGGTEAFFGQGTRLTVV.

The V gene is TRBV6-5, the J gene TRBJ1-5; TRBD1 agrees at 9 bases. Germline V gene sequence: CDR1 MNHEY, CDR2 SVGAGI. The CDR3 runs 15 residues. Losses at the gene ends were 6 bases for V and 6 bases for J; bases not matched to a gene: 9. The CDR3 nucleotides read TGTGCCAGCAGCCAGGGACAGGGAATCCGTCAGCCCCAGCATTTT. Translation gives CASSQGQGIRQPQHF.

This chain uses TRBV12-3 or TRBV12-4 with TRBJ2-2; D is possibly TRBD2 (5 bases). The germline V and J ends were trimmed by 8 bases and 5 bases, with 6 bases remaining between them. The CDR3 is 11 amino acids. In DNA, the CDR3 is TGTGCCAGCCGGAGGACCGGGGAGCTGTTTTTT. This codes for CASRRTGELFF.

The chain recombines TRBV4-2 with TRBJ2-1, with D possibly TRBD1 on 6 matching bases. The CDR3 runs 14 residues. Germline V gives CDR1 LGHNA, CDR2 YNFKEQ. Trimming stripped 2 bases from V and 9 bases from J, with 14 bases between. Here the CDR3 reads CASSQLHGGGEQFF. In nucleotides, the CDR3 is TGTGCCAGCAGCCAACTCCATGGGGGCGGTGAGCAGTTCTTC.

CDR3 nucleotide sequence: TGCGCCAGCAGCCAAGGGGGAGGGGAGTACGAGCAGTACTTC. Amino acid sequence: CASSQGGGEYEQYF. The chain has TRBV4-3 and TRBJ2-7, with 7 bases matching TRBD2. The V and J ends lost 1 base and 4 bases, in that order; junction bases with no gene match: 4. The CDR3 consists of 14 residues. Germline V gene sequence: CDR1 LGHNA, CDR2 YSLEER.

The rearrangement links TRBV6-5 to TRBJ1-6; D gene ambiguous. The V gene lost 7 bases and the J gene lost 8 bases, with 9 bases spanning the gap. The CDR3 covers 12 residues. CDR1 and CDR2 from the germline V gene are MNHEY and SVGAGI. The CDR3 region is CASTYQDSPLHF. CDR3 coding DNA: TGTGCCAGCACCTATCAGGATTCACCCCTCCACTTT.

The chain employs TRBV10-1 and TRBJ2-2; D is ambiguous. The CDR3 runs 17 residues. In germline, CDR1 is WNHNN, CDR2 SYGVQD (reference sequence). V was trimmed by 0 bases and J by 1 base, leaving 12 bases between them. In DNA form, the CDR3 reads TGCGCCAGCAGTGAGTCGGGTCGTGGGTTGAACACCGGGGAGCTGTTTTTT. Protein product: CASSESGRGLNTGELFF.

V and J are TRBV7-2 and TRBJ1-6, with a weak D call TRBD1 (6 bases). Germline CDR1 reads SGHTA; CDR2 reads FQGNSA. The ends were cut back, 5 bases at V and 9 bases at J, with 17 bases in the middle. CDR3 length: 15 residues. Here the CDR3 reads CASSTQGGQGSPLHF. CDR3 bases: TGTGCCAGCAGCACACAGGGAGGCCAGGGTTCACCCCTCCACTTT.

This sequence joins TRBV2 and TRBJ1-2; D ambiguous. The V and J ends lost 4 bases and 4 bases respectively, with 10 bases between them. Germline CDR1 reads SNHLY; CDR2 reads FYNNEI. This CDR3 spans 13 amino acids. For the CDR3, the DNA is TGTGCCAGCAGTGTGACGGGGAGCTATGGCTACACCTTC. It codes for CASSVTGSYGYTF.

The chain recombines TRBV11-1 with TRBJ1-2; 7 nucleotides match TRBD1. J lost 3 bases, V lost 5 bases, and 9 bases had no gene match. This CDR3 spans 15 amino acids. In germline, CDR1 is SGHAT, CDR2 FQDESV (reference sequence). Written as DNA, the CDR3 is TGTGCCAGCAGCCCTCACCTAGACAGGGACTATGGCTACACCTTC. Translated, it gives CASSPHLDRDYGYTF. The full variable domain, completed using reference TRBV11-1 and TRBJ1-2, is EAEVAQSPRYKITEKSQAVAFWCDPISGHATLYWYRQILGQGPELLVQFQDESVVDDSQLPKDRFSAERLKGVDSTLKIQPAELGDSAMYLCASSPHLDRDYGYTFGSGTRLTVV.

J is TRBJ2-7 and V is TRBV6-5; 9 nucleotides match TRBD1. Germline CDR1 MNHEY, CDR2 SVGAGI. The trim removed 2 bases at V and 6 bases at J, leaving 5 bases unmatched. This CDR3 comprises 14 residues. The CDR3 nucleotides are TGTGCCAGCAGTTACCAGGACAGGGGAGGCGAGCAGTACTTC. Translated: CASSYQDRGGEQYF.

This clone was recorded only once. The CDR3: CASSLGSYNEQFF. The CDR3 nucleotides read TGTGCCAGCAGCTTAGGGTCCTACAATGAGCAGTTCTTC. V and J are TRBV11-3 and TRBJ2-1; D is unresolved. The CDR3 is 13 residues long. V lost 1 base and J 1 base, leaving 2 bases between the germline ends. Germline V lookup: CDR1 SGHNT, CDR2 YENEEA.

This clone came up once. The chain combines TRBV5-1 with TRBJ2-7; D is ambiguous. V was cut by 0 bases and J by 3 bases, with 10 bases left in between. The germline V gene encodes CDR1 SGHRS and CDR2 YFSETQ. The CDR3 loop spans 14 amino acids. CDR3 amino acids: CASSLGLSYYEQYF. DNA for the CDR3: TGCGCCAGCAGCTTGGGACTGAGTTACTACGAGCAGTACTTC.

The chain is built from TRBV28 and TRBJ1-5; unclear D gene. The V end lost 4 bases, the J end lost 4 bases, and 5 bases lay between the germline ends. From germline, CDR1 is MDHEN and CDR2 SYDVKM. The CDR3 is 12 amino acids. Written as DNA, the CDR3 is TGTGCCAGCAGTTGGCCTAATCAGCCCCAGCATTTT. Residues: CASSWPNQPQHF.

The chain is built from TRBV6-5 and TRBJ1-2; 9 bases line up with TRBD1. There are 12 residues in the CDR3. Trimming removed 10 bases from V and 5 bases from J; junction bases left unmatched: 5. Germline-derived CDR1 and CDR2 are MNHEY and SVGAGI. CDR3 residues: CATDGTGYGYTF. The CDR3 DNA follows: TGTGCCACCGACGGGACAGGGTATGGCTACACCTTC.

In this sample, this clone turned up once. The chain couples TRBV6-5 to TRBJ1-1; D is uncertain. V lost 2 bases to trimming and J lost 0 bases, with 7 bases between them. The CDR3 length is 14 residues. CDR1 is MNHEY, CDR2 SVGAGI, per germline. The chain's CDR3 is CASSYRTVNTEAFF. The DNA for the CDR3 is TGTGCCAGCAGTTACCGGACGGTGAACACTGAAGCTTTCTTT.

This clone was recorded only once. The gene calls are TRBV29-1 and TRBJ1-2; 7 bases are shared with TRBD1. V lost 6 bases, J lost 7 bases, and 11 bases stayed unmatched. Germline lookup yields CDR1 SQVTM and CDR2 ANQGSEA. The CDR3 has 13 amino acids. CDR3 in DNA: TGCAGCGTCGACAGGGATAAACTAGGTGGCTACACCTTC. As protein: CSVDRDKLGGYTF. Complete variable domain (other parts from reference TRBV29-1 and TRBJ1-2): SAVISQKPSRDICQRGTSLTIQCQVDSQVTMMFWYRQQPGQSLTLIATANQGSEATYESGFVIDKFPISRPNLTFSTLTVSNMSPEDSSIYLCSVDRDKLGGYTFGSGTRLTVV.

This clone showed up just once. The V call is TRBV27, the J call TRBJ2-3; 7 nucleotides line up with TRBD2. This CDR3 contains 14 residues. The V gene's germline CDR1 is MNHEY and CDR2 SMNVEV (reference sequence). The V and J ends lost 2 bases and 13 bases, in that order; junction bases with no gene match: 12. The CDR3 nucleotides are TGTGCCAGCAGTTTAGGCCGCGGGGGTGTATTAGAGTATTTT. Its translation: CASSLGRGGVLEYF.

The gene calls are TRBV21-1 and TRBJ1-2; the table's TRBD1 call for D was not verified on the DNA. TRBV21-1 is a known pseudogene. This CDR3 has 18 residues. The CDR3 nucleotides read TGTGCCAGCAGCAAAGGCCAACGACAGTCCGCTAGGGTATGTAGCTACACCTTC. Translation gives CASSKGQRQSARVCSYTF.